The rows below give T cell receptor beta chains drawn from one sample of a study of cytomegalovirus exposure and HLA in healthy donors. Generated by immunoSEQ multiplex PCR, the TCRdb table keeps only in-frame clones and is missing some. The table has around 400,000 clones, 80% to 90% seen once. Sequencing was done on a sample of PBMCs. These receptors all come from a woman between 18 and 29 years old in good health and CMV-seronegative. Both conserved end residues are part of each CDR3. Each record gives: CDR3 DNA, CDR3 protein, D gene, J gene, clone size, V gene. The D gene is left open where the match is weak. Not all rows give a size; the values are once, few, many and, for expanded clones, a class.

TGTGCCAGCAGATTTAGCGGGAGCTGGGACGAGCAGTACTTC | CASRFSGSWDEQYF | TRBD2 | TRBJ2-7 | . | TRBV27
TGTGCCAGCAGTGAGCAGGGGTCGATTCAGGAGCAGTACTTC | CASSEQGSIQEQYF | . | TRBJ2-7 | . | TRBV6-1
TGTGCCAGCAGTTACTTCGGGACAGGGAAAGAGACCCAGTACTTC | CASSYFGTGKETQYF | TRBD1 | TRBJ2-5 | . | TRBV6-5
TGTGCCAGCAGTTCAAATACAGGGGGACAAGAGACCCAGTACTTC | CASSSNTGGQETQYF | TRBD1 | TRBJ2-5 | . | TRBV27
TGTGCCAGCAGCATGACCCCGACAGGGACCCTCCACTTT | CASSMTPTGTLHF | TRBD1 | TRBJ1-6 | . | TRBV11-2
TGTGCCAGCCGTCGGACAGGTACTAGCACAGATACGCAGTATTTT | CASRRTGTSTDTQYF | TRBD1 | TRBJ2-3 | . | TRBV2
TGTGCCAGCAGTGGACAGGGGGAAAAACTGTTTTTT | CASSGQGEKLFF | TRBD1 | TRBJ1-4 | . | TRBV27
TGTGCCAGCAGCTTTGACAGGGGCCCGTCCTACGAGCAGTACTTC | CASSFDRGPSYEQYF | TRBD1 | TRBJ2-7 | . | TRBV7-2
TGTGCCAGCAGAAACAGAGTCTCGGCCAATGAGCAGTTCTTC | CASRNRVSANEQFF | . | TRBJ2-1 | . | TRBV2
TGTGCCAGCAGCGCATCAGGGGGCGGCCAGCCCCAGCATTTT | CASSASGGGQPQHF | TRBD1 | TRBJ1-5 | . | TRBV9
TGTGCCAGCAGCTCCCTCCCCTACGAGCAGTACTTC | CASSSLPYEQYF | . | TRBJ2-7 | . | TRBV7-2
TGTGCCAGCAGTGACCCACGGGGAACTGAAGCTTTCTTT | CASSDPRGTEAFF | . | TRBJ1-1 | . | TRBV27
TGTGCCAGCAGTCTAGTTTATACAGGGGGGGAGACCCAGTACTTC | CASSLVYTGGETQYF | TRBD1 | TRBJ2-5 | . | TRBV27
TGTGCCATCAGTGGGACAGGGAGCAATCAGCCCCAGCATTTT | CAISGTGSNQPQHF | TRBD1 | TRBJ1-5 | . | TRBV10-3
TGCGCCAGCAGCCAAGATCACCGGACAGGTTACGAGCAGTACTTC | CASSQDHRTGYEQYF | TRBD1 | TRBJ2-7 | . | TRBV4-1
TGTGCCAGCTCCCCAGCGGGATCCACCTACAATGAGCAGTTCTTC | CASSPAGSTYNEQFF | . | TRBJ2-1 | . | TRBV21-1
TGTGCCAGCAGTTTATCCCCAGGGATTGCGCACGAGCAGTACTTC | CASSLSPGIAHEQYF | . | TRBJ2-7 | . | TRBV27
TGCGCCAGCAGCCTAGCCCCAAAAGCTAACTATGGCTACACCTTC | CASSLAPKANYGYTF | . | TRBJ1-2 | . | TRBV5-1
TGTGCCAGCAGCTTTCTTGACATTTTATTGAACACCGGGGAGCTGTTTTTT | CASSFLDILLNTGELFF | . | TRBJ2-2 | . | TRBV11-2
TGTGCCAGCAGCTTAGGAGCGGGGGGGTACAATGAGCAGTTCTTC | CASSLGAGGYNEQFF | TRBD2 | TRBJ2-1 | once | TRBV11-2
TGTGCCAGCAGCGCCCCCGGGACAGGGAACACCGGGGAGCTGTTTTTT | CASSAPGTGNTGELFF | TRBD1 | TRBJ2-2 | . | TRBV9
TGTGCCAGCAGTTTGCGAGTGGATACGCAGTATTTT | CASSLRVDTQYF | . | TRBJ2-3 | few | TRBV28
TGTGCCAGCAGTCACTCACAGGGGGCATGGAGTCAGCCCCAGCATTTT | CASSHSQGAWSQPQHF | TRBD1 | TRBJ1-5 | . | TRBV27
TGTGCCAGCAGTTGGACAGAAAGCACAGATACGCAGTATTTT | CASSWTESTDTQYF | . | TRBJ2-3 | . | TRBV27
TGTGCCTGGAGTTTGACACAGCCCGGGGTACGACTGTTTTTT | CAWSLTQPGVRLFF | . | TRBJ1-4 | . | TRBV30
TGTGCCAGCAGTACGGGGTTAGCCAAAAACATTCAGTACTTC | CASSTGLAKNIQYF | . | TRBJ2-4 | . | TRBV27
TGTGCCAGCAGTTCCGAGGGGGGGTACACTGAAGCTTTCTTT | CASSSEGGYTEAFF | . | TRBJ1-1 | . | TRBV6-1
TGTGCCAGCAGTTCAACAGGGGAAGTAACCTACGAGCAGTACTTC | CASSSTGEVTYEQYF | TRBD1 | TRBJ2-7 | few | TRBV6-5
TGTGCCTGGAGTGCACCCAGGAGGTACGAGCAGTACTTC | CAWSAPRRYEQYF | . | TRBJ2-7 | . | TRBV30
TGTGCCAGTAGTATCGGGCAGGGGGTGTTCGCTGAAGCTTTCTTT | CASSIGQGVFAEAFF | TRBD1 | TRBJ1-1 | . | TRBV19
TGTGCCAGCAGCCAAGATTTGGGCAATCAAGAGACCCAGTACTTC | CASSQDLGNQETQYF | . | TRBJ2-5 | . | TRBV4-2
TGTGCCAGTAGCCTGACAGGGTCCAACGAGCAGTACTTC | CASSLTGSNEQYF | TRBD1 | TRBJ2-7 | . | TRBV19
TGTGCCAGCACCGGGGGGCTAGCGCCAGAGACCCAGTACTTC | CASTGGLAPETQYF | . | TRBJ2-5 | . | TRBV9
TGTGCCAGCAGCCCAACTAGCGGACCCTTCTACGAGCAGTACTTC | CASSPTSGPFYEQYF | TRBD2 | TRBJ2-7 | . | TRBV28
TGTGCCAGCAGCGTAGGTCCCCTAGCGAACTCCTACGAGCAGTACTTC | CASSVGPLANSYEQYF | . | TRBJ2-7 | . | TRBV9
TGTGCCAGCAGTGACCGGGGGTCCGGGGAGCTGTTTTTT | CASSDRGSGELFF | . | TRBJ2-2 | few | TRBV2
TGTGCCAGCTCCTGGAGGGGTGCGAACACTGAAGCTTTCTTT | CASSWRGANTEAFF | . | TRBJ1-1 | once | TRBV27
TGTGCCAGCAGCCCGGCCGGGACAGGGGTCTACGAGCAGTACTTC | CASSPAGTGVYEQYF | TRBD1 | TRBJ2-7 | . | TRBV7-2
TGCGCCAGCAGCGTCGGGGAGTACAGGGTAAGAGAAAACGAGCAGTACTTC | CASSVGEYRVRENEQYF | . | TRBJ2-7 | . | TRBV5-1
TGTGCCAGCAGTGAGAGGAGGGGCGAGGGAACTAATGAAAAACTGTTTTTT | CASSERRGEGTNEKLFF | . | TRBJ1-4 | . | TRBV6-1
TGTGCCAGCAGCTTGGTAGGGGCTGGTTACGAGCAGTACTTC | CASSLVGAGYEQYF | . | TRBJ2-7 | . | TRBV5-6
TGCGCCAGCAGCTTGAGGCTAGCGGGAGATCAGCAGTTCTTC | CASSLRLAGDQQFF | TRBD2 | TRBJ2-1 | . | TRBV5-1
TGTGCCAGCAAGTTCGGGGACACTGAAGCTTTCTTT | CASKFGDTEAFF | . | TRBJ1-1 | . | TRBV28
TGCAGCGTTGCAGGGGCAACCACTTGGAATGAGCAGTTCTTC | CSVAGATTWNEQFF | . | TRBJ2-1 | . | TRBV29-1
TGTGCCAGCAGGCCCCCGACGCGGGGCTATGGCTACACCTTC | CASRPPTRGYGYTF | . | TRBJ1-2 | few | TRBV6-5